This note documents a single TCR beta chain sequence. The sample holds many counts of this clonotype. Its antigen is currently not known. No base qualities exist here, and no much larger clone lies one base off it. These data come from a study of T cells in Graves' hyperthyroidism and ophthalmopathy (dated by TCRdb to about 2019). For context, the study as a whole: Peripheral blood samples were taken at initial diagnosis, before any treatment was given. TCR V-J signatures able to tell the groups apart were searched for in a discovery cohort of approximately 95 patients, of whom more than 40 had Graves' ophthalmopathy and 55 to 60 had stable Graves' hyperthyroidism. Prospective prediction of ophthalmopathy was tested in an independent validation cohort of about 19 hyperthyroidism patients and some 17 patients who later progressed to ophthalmopathy. The 95 to 100 discovery patients were divided at random into training and test sets in a 7:3 ratio. Thyroid tissue and blood T-cell repertoires from roughly 6 Graves' hyperthyroidism patients were also compared in the study. After blood sampling, hyperthyroidism patients were treated with methimazole at a starting dose of 30 mg daily, and ophthalmopathy patients were treated with high-dose intravenous methylprednisolone. The paper reports TCR Vbeta CDR3 sequencing of roughly 140 peripheral blood samples: under 45 ophthalmopathy, over 70 hyperthyroidism and approximately 17 progressor patients. Study-level results and caveats: A model built on a 13 V-J signature distinguished ophthalmopathy from stable hyperthyroidism, reaching about 88% sensitivity and under 84% specificity in cross-validation and 80%/75% in testing. Sample size was not statistically predetermined, and investigators were not blinded to group allocation. In validation, progression to ophthalmopathy was predicted by the model with roughly 71% sensitivity and around 75% specificity, a median of approximately 6.5 months before onset. Most expanded thyroid clonotypes (frequency above 0.001) were also found in blood, which suggests that blood repertoires may mirror thyroid immune responses.

Amplification of TCR beta CDR3 regions was carried out from RNA transcripts. The TCR CDR3 was subjected to a first round of RT-PCR using the HTBI primer set and the Qiagen OneStep RT-PCR kit. A second multiplex PCR round built the libraries, followed by size selection and purification. Paired-end sequencing of the libraries was performed with 100 bp reads on an Illumina HiSeq2000. In the original analysis: SOAPnuke was used to process the raw data, throwing out any read that contained adapters or uncalled bases, had a mean Phred below 15, or lacked an exact constant-primer or identifier match. High-quality paired reads were merged using COPE v1.2.5, and each unique nucleotide sequence was defined as a clonotype. Clonotypes were aligned to IMGT TRBV, TRBD and TRBJ reference segments using MiTCR v1.1. The analysis included only V-J combinations with a frequency above 0.0001, which together covered more than 98% of the repertoires. The TCS score was defined as F50 (clonal expansion) divided by E x V (chaos), with BLOSUM62-based TCRdist calculated between CDR3 peptides within each V-J. Welch's t-statistics and random forest reduced around 520 V-J features to roughly 13, which were used in a naive Bayes classifier (R e1071). TCRdb reprocessing: public reads trimmed at Q25 with fastp, clones called with MiXCR, in-frame beta chains kept. Rows with one shared CDR3 protein collapse into an entry with the most common genes and DNA. TCRdb, rather than the study authors, made the V and J calls. A total of approximately 520,000 distinct CDR3 sequences appear in this sample, 20% of them only once. About 30% of the sample goes to the ten largest clones.

V was cut back by 1 base and J by 4 bases, leaving a gap of 7 bases between them. CDR1 LNHNV and CDR2 YYDKDF are derived from the germline V gene (reference sequence). Spanning cysteine to phenylalanine, the CDR3 consists of 13 amino acids. The DNA shown is the 39-base CDR3, in frame from base 1. Stable Graves' hyperthyroidism was defined as no progression to ophthalmopathy during 18 months of follow-up. The hyperthyroidism patients were between 18 and 65 years old and newly diagnosed, with a disease duration of less than 2 months. Exclusion was applied to patients with uncontrolled infections, other autoimmune diseases, pregnancy or lactation. Diagnoses relied on clinical symptoms, serum thyroxine and TRAb, thyroid ultrasound and orbital computed tomography. Ficoll-Paque density gradient centrifugation was used to isolate PBMCs from 9.5 to 10 ml of fresh peripheral blood. Trizol reagent was used to extract total RNA, and RNA quality was then checked on an Agilent 2100 Bioanalyzer.

The source material was blood. The clonotype was recovered from a young man with Graves' hyperthyroidism. The rearrangement joined TRBV15 to TRBJ1-2, with no confident D gene call. The sequenced DNA: TGTGCCACCAGCAGAGGCGGAGGCTATGGCTACACCTTC. The translation is CATSRGGGYGYTF. Joined to the reference TRBV15 and TRBJ1-2 proteins, this CDR3 gives the full variable domain: DAMVIQNPRYQVTQFGKPVTLSCSQTLNHNVMYWYQQKSSQAPKLLFHYYDKDFNNEADTPDNFQSRRPNTSFCFLDIRSPGLGDTAMYLCATSRGGGYGYTFGSGTRLTVV.